The 7 T cell receptor beta chains reported below all come from one sample, sequenced in a study of PD-1 blockade in classical Hodgkin lymphoma. Each of the patients experienced relapse following autologous stem cell transplantation, and their brentuximab vedotin exposure differed. TCRdb's table, derived via immunoSEQ multiplex PCR, lists solely in-frame clones and lacks some. The sample lists about 26,000 clones, roughly two thirds occurring once. The sample in question was peripheral blood mononuclear cells (PBMCs), obtained before the second cycle of nivolumab. Receptors were obtained from a human donor with classical Hodgkin lymphoma.

The V call is TRBV9, the J call TRBJ1-2; D might be TRBD1 (6 bases). The V and J ends lost 0 bases and 6 bases respectively, with 12 bases between them. The CDR3 sequence is 14 residues long. CDR1 and CDR2 (germline): SGDLS, YYNGEE. For the CDR3, the DNA is TGTGCCAGCAGCGTAGATGGCAGGGGTGATGGCTACACCTTC. The encoded protein is CASSVDGRGDGYTF.

In this sample, this clone is medium-sized. The chain couples TRBV6-5 to TRBJ1-1; D unclear. The germline V gene has CDR1 MNHEY and CDR2 SVGAGI. Trimming cost V 8 bases and J 2 bases, with 12 bases left between them. This CDR3 has 13 amino acids. This CDR3 is CASVSTANTEAFF. CDR3 nucleotides: TGTGCCAGCGTGAGCACCGCAAACACTGAAGCTTTCTTT.

The chain recombines TRBV28 with TRBJ1-1; D is ambiguous. V lost 5 bases to trimming and J lost 6 bases, with 10 bases between them. CDR3 length: 12 amino acids. Germline V gene lookup returns CDR1 MDHEN and CDR2 SYDVKM. The CDR3 DNA reads as TGTGCCAGCAGTCCCCTAGGACCTGAAGCTTTCTTT. Protein product: CASSPLGPEAFF.

The chain joins TRBV28 to TRBJ1-2, with 9 bases fitting TRBD1. Trimming removed 7 bases from V and 5 bases from J; junction bases left unmatched: 17. Germline loops: CDR1 MDHEN, CDR2 SYDVKM. This CDR3 has 17 amino acids. The CDR3 protein is CASIPEGQGVGWYGYTF. CDR3 DNA sequence: TGTGCCAGCATCCCGGAGGGACAGGGTGTTGGTTGGTATGGCTACACCTTC.

This chain links TRBV19 with TRBJ2-3; D possibly corresponds to TRBD1 (5 bases). The length of the CDR3 is 15 residues. Deletions cut 5 bases from V and 3 bases from J, with 15 bases between. Germline V lookup: CDR1 LNHDA, CDR2 SQIVND (reference sequence). The CDR3, as DNA: TGTGCCAGTAGTGTAGCAGGGATAGCTACAGATACGCAGTATTTT. It yields the protein CASSVAGIATDTQYF.

This clone was detected a few times. V is TRBV4-1 and J is TRBJ2-3; D possibly matches TRBD1 or TRBD2 (6 bases each). The V end was cut by 2 bases, the J end by 6 bases, with 24 bases between. The CDR3 totals 18 residues. Germline CDR1 and CDR2: MGHRA and YSYEKL. CDR3 region: CASSQSDGGATPPDTQYF. CDR3 coding DNA: TGCGCCAGCAGCCAAAGTGACGGGGGCGCAACTCCCCCCGATACGCAGTATTTT.

The genes are TRBV9 and TRBJ2-1, with a possible D match to TRBD1 (6 bases). Deletions cut 0 bases from V and 3 bases from J, with 10 bases between. CDR1 and CDR2 (germline): SGDLS, YYNGEE. The CDR3 totals 15 residues. In nucleotides, the CDR3 is TGTGCCAGCAGCGTAGGAACAGGGAACTACAATGAGCAGTTCTTC. It translates to CASSVGTGNYNEQFF.